The clone carrying this T cell receptor (beta chain) was detected a few times. Its matching antigen is unknown. This entry comes from a study of vaccination and CD4 T cells after COVID-19. Overall study: Following dose two, a median about 65 days (range 14 to 241) passed before post-vaccine samples were taken.

Once obtained from cultured CD4+ T cells, the DNA was sequenced using the Oncomine TCR Beta short-read assay. TCRdb processed the PCR reads anew with MiXCR; each CDR3 protein has one entry. The top ten clones hold nearly 35% of a sample with about 5,700 distinct CDR3 sequences, roughly 35% of them seen once. Study outcomes and limitations: Researchers report that a median roughly 86% of reactive clones in convalescent patients surfaced only post-vaccination. Rising from around 20 to 38, the median of SARS-CoV-2-reactive clonotypes did not change significantly.

Treatment: roughly ten-day PBMC culture with coronavirus spike peptide pools or control peptides (ViraFEST assay). Samples of CD4+ T cells were obtained from the unexposed donor before the COVID-19 pandemic (2011-2018). ViraFEST stimulated the growth of antigen-specific T cells using peptide pools and subsequently profiled their TCRs by sequencing. Between the trimmed V and J ends, which lost 6 bases and 2 bases, there was a span of 8 bases. Per germline, CDR1 DFQATT and CDR2 SNEGSKA (reference sequence). This CDR3 contains 12 residues. The sequence was obtained from a human donor in good health. Sequencing used CD4+ T cells from blood, cultured in vitro. This chain uses TRBV20-1 with TRBJ1-5; D unclear. The CDR3 sequence: CSAFQGNQPQHF. As DNA, the CDR3 is TGCAGTGCGTTCCAGGGCAATCAGCCCCAGCATTTT.